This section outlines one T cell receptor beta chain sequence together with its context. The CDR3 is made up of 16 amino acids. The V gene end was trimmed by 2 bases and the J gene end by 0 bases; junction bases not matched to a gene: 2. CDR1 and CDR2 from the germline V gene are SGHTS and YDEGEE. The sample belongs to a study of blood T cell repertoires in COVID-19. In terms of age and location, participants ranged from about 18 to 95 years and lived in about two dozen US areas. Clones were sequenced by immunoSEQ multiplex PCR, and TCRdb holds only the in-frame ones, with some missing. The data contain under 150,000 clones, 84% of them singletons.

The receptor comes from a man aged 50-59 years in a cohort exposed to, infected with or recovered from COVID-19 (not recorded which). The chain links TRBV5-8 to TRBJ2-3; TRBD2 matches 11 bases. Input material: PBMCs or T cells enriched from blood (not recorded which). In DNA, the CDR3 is TGTGCCAGCAGCTTACTAGCGGGGGCGAGCACAGATACGCAGTATTTT. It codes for CASSLLAGASTDTQYF.